This TCR beta chain comes out of a study of cytomegalovirus exposure and HLA in healthy donors. Study-level information: Per a later analysis, the roughly 670 first-cohort and 100 to 150 validation repertoires shared one platform. Study-wide points: Most TCR sequences were seen very rarely across donors, but some public TCRs occurred in many.

Profiled with immunoSEQ multiplex PCR; TCRdb holds only in-frame clones, not every one. The repertoire consists of 150,000 to 200,000 clones, with roughly 96% occurring once and the leading ten covering 0.89%. With respect to this clone: The antigen remains unidentified.

Germline CDR1 is SQVTM and CDR2 is ANQGSEA. V was clipped by 7 bases and J by 1 base, with 7 bases between them. The CDR3 is made up of 11 amino acids. Material for sequencing was PBMCs. V and J are TRBV29-1 and TRBJ1-1; D remains ambiguous. The source is a woman younger than 35 in good health and CMV-seronegative. This CDR3 is CSARQNTEAFF. CDR3 coding DNA: TGCAGCGCGCGACAGAACACTGAAGCTTTCTTT. Complete variable domain (other parts from reference TRBV29-1 and TRBJ1-1): SAVISQKPSRDICQRGTSLTIQCQVDSQVTMMFWYRQQPGQSLTLIATANQGSEATYESGFVIDKFPISRPNLTFSTLTVSNMSPEDSSIYLCSARQNTEAFFGQGTRLTVV.